The text below deals with one TCR beta chain. Its target is unknown. The PCR made use of 60 Vbeta and 13 Jbeta primers. Profiled with immunoSEQ multiplex PCR; TCRdb holds only in-frame clones, not every one. Of approximately 150,000 clones listed, roughly 78% were seen once; the top ten hold less than 15%. The data derive from a study of cytomegalovirus exposure and HLA in healthy donors. The germline V gene has CDR1 LNHDA and CDR2 SQIVND (reference sequence). This CDR3 has 15 residues. Trimming took 5 bases from V and 7 from J; bases not matched to a gene: 5. Study outcomes and limitations: Later analysis showed TCR association rates varying by HLA locus, highest for DRB1 and lowest for HLA-C. It was reportedly the case that the classifier diagnosed cytomegalovirus status with high specificity and sensitivity. In an earlier analysis, in several hundred donors, most V segments appeared productive either ~87% or ~30% of the time.

The TCR was taken from a woman in her forties or fifties in good health and CMV-seropositive. The sample taken for sequencing was PBMCs. The gene calls are TRBV19 and TRBJ1-6, with TRBD1 identical over 10 bases. The CDR3 reads CASSSRTGGNSPLHF. The CDR3, as DNA: TGTGCCAGTAGTTCCCGGACAGGGGGAAATTCACCCCTCCACTTT.